Listed below are T cell receptor beta chains from one sample, sequenced in a study of radiation and T cells in renal cell carcinoma. Measured with immunoSEQ multiplex PCR; TCRdb has only the in-frame clones, and not every one. The sample contains fewer than 80,000 clones, roughly 80% of which appear only once. The sample was blood, taken from a patient whose treatment included radiotherapy and nephrectomy. These receptors all come from a woman in her sixties or seventies with renal cell carcinoma. Both conserved end residues are part of each CDR3.

>TRBV27
CASSATGQSGETQYF
>TRBV19
CASSPPGSGLQETQYF
>TRBV5-6
CASIFGQGGRYGYTF
>TRBV6-1
CASSQGVLNSPLHF
>TRBV28
CASSPRESTDTQYF
>TRBV7-8
CASSFTVDYGYTF
>TRBV7-2
CASNSPKGLNTGELFF
>TRBV6-5
CASSLSGRTQYF
>TRBV16
CASSQSGTGEKLFF
>TRBV5-1
CASSSQGDTQYF
>TRBV29-1
CSVEDGTSLRETQYF
>TRBV29-1
CSVRVVEGGSYNEQFF
>TRBV28
CASSRSNQPQHF
>TRBV5-4
CASSPGTSFQQEQFF
>TRBV5-6
CASSPTLNTEAFF
>TRBV2
CASLLGNTDTQYF
>TRBV29-1
CSVRGALSYEQYF
>TRBV7-9
CASSTLGQSPGANVLTF